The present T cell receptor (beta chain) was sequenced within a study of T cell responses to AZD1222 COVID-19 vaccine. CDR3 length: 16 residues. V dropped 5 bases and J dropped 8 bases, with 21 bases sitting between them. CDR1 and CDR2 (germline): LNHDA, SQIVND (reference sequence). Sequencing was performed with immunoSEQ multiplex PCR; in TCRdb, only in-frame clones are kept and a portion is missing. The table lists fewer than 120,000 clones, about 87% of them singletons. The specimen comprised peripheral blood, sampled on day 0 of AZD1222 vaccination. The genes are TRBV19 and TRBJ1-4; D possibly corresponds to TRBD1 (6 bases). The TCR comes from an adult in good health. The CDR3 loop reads CASSHGGAGLKEKLFF. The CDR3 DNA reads TGTGCCAGTAGTCATGGGGGGGCCGGGTTAAAGGAAAAACTGTTTTTT.